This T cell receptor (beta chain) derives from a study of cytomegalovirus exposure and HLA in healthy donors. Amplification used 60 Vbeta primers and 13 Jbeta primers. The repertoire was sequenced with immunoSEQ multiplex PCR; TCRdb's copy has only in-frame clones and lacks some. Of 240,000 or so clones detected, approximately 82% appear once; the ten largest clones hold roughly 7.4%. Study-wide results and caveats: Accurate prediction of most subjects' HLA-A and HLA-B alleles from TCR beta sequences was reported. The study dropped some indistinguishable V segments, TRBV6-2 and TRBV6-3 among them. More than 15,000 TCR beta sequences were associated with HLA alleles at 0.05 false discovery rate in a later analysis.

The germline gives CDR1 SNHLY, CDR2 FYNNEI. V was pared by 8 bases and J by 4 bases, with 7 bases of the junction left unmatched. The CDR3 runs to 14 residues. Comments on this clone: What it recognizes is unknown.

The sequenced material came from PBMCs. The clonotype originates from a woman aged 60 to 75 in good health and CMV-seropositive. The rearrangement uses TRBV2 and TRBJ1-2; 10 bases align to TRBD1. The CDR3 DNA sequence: TGTGCCAGCCGACAGGGGGCAAGTGTCTATGGCTACACCTTC. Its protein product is CASRQGASVYGYTF. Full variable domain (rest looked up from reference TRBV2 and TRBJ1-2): EPEVTQTPSHQVTQMGQEVILRCVPISNHLYFYWYRQILGQKVEFLVSFYNNEISEKSEIFDDQFSVERPDGSNFTLKIRSTKLEDSAMYFCASRQGASVYGYTFGSGTRLTVV.